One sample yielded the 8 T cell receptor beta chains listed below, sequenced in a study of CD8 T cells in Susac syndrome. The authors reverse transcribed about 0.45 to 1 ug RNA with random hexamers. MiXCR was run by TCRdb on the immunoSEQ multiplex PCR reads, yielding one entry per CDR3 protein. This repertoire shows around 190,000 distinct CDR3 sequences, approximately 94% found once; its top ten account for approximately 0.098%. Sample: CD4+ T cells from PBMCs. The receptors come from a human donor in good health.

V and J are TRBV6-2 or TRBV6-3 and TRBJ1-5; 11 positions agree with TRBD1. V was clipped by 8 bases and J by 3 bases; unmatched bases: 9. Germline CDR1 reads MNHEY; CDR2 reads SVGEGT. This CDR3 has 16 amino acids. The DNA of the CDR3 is TGTGCCAGCCAGTTCGGACAGGGGGCAATCAATCAGCCCCAGCATTTT. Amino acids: CASQFGQGAINQPQHF.

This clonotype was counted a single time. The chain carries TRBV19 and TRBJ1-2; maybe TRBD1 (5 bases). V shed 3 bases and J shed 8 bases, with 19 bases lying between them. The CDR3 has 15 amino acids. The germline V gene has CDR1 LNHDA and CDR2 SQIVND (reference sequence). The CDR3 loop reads CASSMEGRPRLGYTF. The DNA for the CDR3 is TGTGCCAGTAGTATGGAGGGACGTCCCCGGCTGGGCTACACCTTC.

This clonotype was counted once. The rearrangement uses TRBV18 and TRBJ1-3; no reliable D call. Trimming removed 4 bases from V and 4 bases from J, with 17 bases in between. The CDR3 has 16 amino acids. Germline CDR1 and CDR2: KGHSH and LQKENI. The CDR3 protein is CASSLLFHRDGNTIYF. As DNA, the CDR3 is TGTGCCAGCTCACTCCTATTCCACAGAGACGGAAACACCATATATTTT.

The DNA of the CDR3 is TGTGCCAGCAGCGTAGTGGCCATGGGGGCTGAAGCTTTCTTT. Residues: CASSVVAMGAEAFF. This rearrangement joins TRBV9 to TRBJ1-1; a possible D gene is TRBD1 (5 bases). The V gene's germline CDR1 is SGDLS and CDR2 YYNGEE. Deletions cut 0 bases from V and 6 bases from J, with 12 bases between. The CDR3 is 14 residues long.

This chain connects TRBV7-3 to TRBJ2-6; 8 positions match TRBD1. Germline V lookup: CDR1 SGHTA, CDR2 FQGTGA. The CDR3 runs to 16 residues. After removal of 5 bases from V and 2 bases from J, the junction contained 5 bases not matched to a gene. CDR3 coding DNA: TGTGCCAGCAGCCCACAGGGGGGTGCTGGGGCCAACGTCCTGACTTTC. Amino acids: CASSPQGGAGANVLTF.

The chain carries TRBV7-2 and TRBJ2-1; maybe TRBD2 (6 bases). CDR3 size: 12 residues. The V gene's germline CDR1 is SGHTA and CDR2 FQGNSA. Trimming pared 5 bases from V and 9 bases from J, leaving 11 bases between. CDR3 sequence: CASSLRGGEQFF. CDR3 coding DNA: TGTGCCAGCAGCCTGAGGGGAGGTGAGCAGTTCTTC.

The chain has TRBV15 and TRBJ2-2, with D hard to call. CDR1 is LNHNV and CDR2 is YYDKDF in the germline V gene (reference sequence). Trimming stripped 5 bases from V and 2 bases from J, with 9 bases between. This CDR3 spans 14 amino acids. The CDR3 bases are TGTGCCACCAGCGACCGACTTAACACCGGGGAGCTGTTTTTT. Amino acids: CATSDRLNTGELFF.

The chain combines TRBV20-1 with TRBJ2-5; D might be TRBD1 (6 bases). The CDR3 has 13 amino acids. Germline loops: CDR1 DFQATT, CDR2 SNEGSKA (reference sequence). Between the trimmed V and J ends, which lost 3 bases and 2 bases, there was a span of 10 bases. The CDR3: CSASDGQQETQYF. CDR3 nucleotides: TGCAGTGCTAGTGATGGACAGCAAGAGACCCAGTACTTC.